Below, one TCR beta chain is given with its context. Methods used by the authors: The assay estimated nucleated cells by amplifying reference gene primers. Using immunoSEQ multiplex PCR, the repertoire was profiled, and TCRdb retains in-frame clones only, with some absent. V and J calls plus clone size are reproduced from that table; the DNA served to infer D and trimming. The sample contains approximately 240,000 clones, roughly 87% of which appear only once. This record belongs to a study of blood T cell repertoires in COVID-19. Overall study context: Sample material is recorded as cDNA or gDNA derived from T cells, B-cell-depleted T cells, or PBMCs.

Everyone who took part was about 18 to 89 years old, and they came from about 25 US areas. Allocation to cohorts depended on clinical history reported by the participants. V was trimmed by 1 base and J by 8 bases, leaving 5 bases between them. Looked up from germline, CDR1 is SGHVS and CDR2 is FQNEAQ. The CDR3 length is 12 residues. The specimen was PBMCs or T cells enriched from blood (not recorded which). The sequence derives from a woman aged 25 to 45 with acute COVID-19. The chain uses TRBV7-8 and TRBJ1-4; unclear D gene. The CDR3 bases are TGTGCCAGCAGCTTAGTTAGCGAAAAACTGTTTTTT. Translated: CASSLVSEKLFF.